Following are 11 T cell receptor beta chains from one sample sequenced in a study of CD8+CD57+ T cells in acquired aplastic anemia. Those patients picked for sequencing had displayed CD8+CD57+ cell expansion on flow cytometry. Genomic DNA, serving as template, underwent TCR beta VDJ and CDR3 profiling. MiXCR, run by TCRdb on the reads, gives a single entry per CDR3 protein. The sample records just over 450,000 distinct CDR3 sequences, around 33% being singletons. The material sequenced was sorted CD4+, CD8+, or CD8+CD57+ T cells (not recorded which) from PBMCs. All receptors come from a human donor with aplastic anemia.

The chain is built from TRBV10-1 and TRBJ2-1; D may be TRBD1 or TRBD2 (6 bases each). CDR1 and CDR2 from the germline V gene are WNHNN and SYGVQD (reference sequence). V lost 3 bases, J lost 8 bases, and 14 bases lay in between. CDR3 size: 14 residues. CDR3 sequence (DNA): TGCGCCAGCAGTGAAGGTAGGGGGGCCGATGAGCAGTTCTTC. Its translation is CASSEGRGADEQFF.

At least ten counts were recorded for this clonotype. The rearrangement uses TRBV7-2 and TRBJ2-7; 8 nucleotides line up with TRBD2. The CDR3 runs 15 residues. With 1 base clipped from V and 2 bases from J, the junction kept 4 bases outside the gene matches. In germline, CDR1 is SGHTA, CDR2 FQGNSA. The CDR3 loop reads CASSLDSGETYEQYF. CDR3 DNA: TGTGCCAGCAGCTTAGATAGCGGGGAAACCTACGAGCAGTACTTC.

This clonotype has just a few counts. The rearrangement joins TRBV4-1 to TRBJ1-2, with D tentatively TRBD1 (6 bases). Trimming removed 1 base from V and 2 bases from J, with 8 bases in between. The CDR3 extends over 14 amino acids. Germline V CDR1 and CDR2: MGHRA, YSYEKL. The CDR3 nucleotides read TGCGCCAGCAGCCAAGGGACAGAAAACTATGGCTACACCTTC. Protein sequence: CASSQGTENYGYTF.

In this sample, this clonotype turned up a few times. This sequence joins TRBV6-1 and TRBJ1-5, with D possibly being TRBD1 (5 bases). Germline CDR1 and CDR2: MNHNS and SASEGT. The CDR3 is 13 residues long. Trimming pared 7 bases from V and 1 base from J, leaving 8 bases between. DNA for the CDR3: TGTGCCAGCACGGGGGAAAGCAATCAGCCCCAGCATTTT. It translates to CASTGESNQPQHF.

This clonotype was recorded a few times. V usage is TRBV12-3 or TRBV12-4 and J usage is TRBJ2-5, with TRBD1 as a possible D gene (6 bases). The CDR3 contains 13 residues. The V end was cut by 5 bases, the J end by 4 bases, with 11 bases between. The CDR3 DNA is TGTGCCAGCAGTAGGACAGAAGTAGAGACCCAGTACTTC. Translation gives CASSRTEVETQYF.

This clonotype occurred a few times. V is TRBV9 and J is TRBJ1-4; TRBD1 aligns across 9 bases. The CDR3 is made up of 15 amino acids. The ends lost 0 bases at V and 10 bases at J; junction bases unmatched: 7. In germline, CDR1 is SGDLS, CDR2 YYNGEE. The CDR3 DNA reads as TGTGCCAGCAGCGTAGGGACAGGGGAACCTTCAAAACTGTTTTTT. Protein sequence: CASSVGTGEPSKLFF.

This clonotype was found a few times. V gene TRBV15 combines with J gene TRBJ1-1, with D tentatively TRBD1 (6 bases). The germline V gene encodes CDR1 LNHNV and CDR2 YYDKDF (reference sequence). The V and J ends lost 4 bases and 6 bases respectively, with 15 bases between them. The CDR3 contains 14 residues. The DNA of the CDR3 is TGTGCCACCAGCATCCGCCGGGACACACCTGAAGCTTTCTTT. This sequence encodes CATSIRRDTPEAFF. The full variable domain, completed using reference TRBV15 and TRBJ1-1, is DAMVIQNPRYQVTQFGKPVTLSCSQTLNHNVMYWYQQKSSQAPKLLFHYYDKDFNNEADTPDNFQSRRPNTSFCFLDIRSPGLGDTAMYLCATSIRRDTPEAFFGQGTRLTVV.

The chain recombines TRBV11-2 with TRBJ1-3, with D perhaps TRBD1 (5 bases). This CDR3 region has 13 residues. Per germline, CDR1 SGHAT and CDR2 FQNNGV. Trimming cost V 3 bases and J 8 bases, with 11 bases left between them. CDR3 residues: CASSLGPLDTIYF. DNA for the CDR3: TGTGCCAGCAGCTTGGGGCCTCTGGACACCATATATTTT.

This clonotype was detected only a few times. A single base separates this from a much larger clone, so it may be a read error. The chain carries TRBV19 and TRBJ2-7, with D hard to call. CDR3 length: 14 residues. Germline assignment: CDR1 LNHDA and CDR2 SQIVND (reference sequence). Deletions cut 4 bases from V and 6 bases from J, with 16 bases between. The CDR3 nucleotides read TGTGCCAGTAGTAAAGAAAACAGTCCTCGCGAGCAGTACTTC. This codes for CASSKENSPREQYF.

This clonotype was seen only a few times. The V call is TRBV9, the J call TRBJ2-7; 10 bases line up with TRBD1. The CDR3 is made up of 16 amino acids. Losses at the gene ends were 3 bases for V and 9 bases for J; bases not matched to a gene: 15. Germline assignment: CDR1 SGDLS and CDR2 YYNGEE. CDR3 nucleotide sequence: TGTGCCAGCAGCGGGGGCGTTTCGACAGGGGGCATTCGGCAGTACTTC. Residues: CASSGGVSTGGIRQYF. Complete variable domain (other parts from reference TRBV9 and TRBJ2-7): DSGVTQTPKHLITATGQRVTLRCSPRSGDLSVYWYQQSLDQGLQFLIQYYNGEERAKGNILERFSAQQFPDLHSELNLSSLELGDSALYFCASSGGVSTGGIRQYFGPGTRLTVT.

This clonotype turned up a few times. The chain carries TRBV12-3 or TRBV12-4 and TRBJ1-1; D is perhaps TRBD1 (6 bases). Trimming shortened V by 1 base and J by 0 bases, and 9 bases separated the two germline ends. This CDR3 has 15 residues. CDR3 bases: TGTGCCAGCAGTTTAGAGGGGGTCATGAACACTGAAGCTTTCTTT. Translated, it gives CASSLEGVMNTEAFF.